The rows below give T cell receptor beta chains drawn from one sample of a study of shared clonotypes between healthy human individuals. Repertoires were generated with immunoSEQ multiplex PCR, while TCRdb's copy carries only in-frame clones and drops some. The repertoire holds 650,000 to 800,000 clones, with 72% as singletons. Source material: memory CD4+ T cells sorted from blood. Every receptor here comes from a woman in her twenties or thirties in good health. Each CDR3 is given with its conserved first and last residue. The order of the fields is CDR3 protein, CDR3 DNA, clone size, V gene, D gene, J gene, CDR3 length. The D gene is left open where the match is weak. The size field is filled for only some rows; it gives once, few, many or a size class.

cdr3_aa: CASSMKAGIGYNEQFF
cdr3_nt: TGTGCCAGTAGTATGAAGGCGGGAATTGGTTACAATGAGCAGTTCTTC
clone_size: .
v_call: TRBV19
d_call: .
j_call: TRBJ2-1
cdr3_length: 16

cdr3_aa: CASSGLRADTEAFF
cdr3_nt: TGTGCCAGCAGTGGCCTCCGGGCTGACACTGAAGCTTTCTTT
clone_size: .
v_call: TRBV2
d_call: .
j_call: TRBJ1-1
cdr3_length: 14

cdr3_aa: CASSLALAGGANTGELFF
cdr3_nt: TGTGCCAGCAGCTTGGCCCTAGCGGGAGGCGCAAACACCGGGGAGCTGTTTTTT
clone_size: .
v_call: TRBV5-5
d_call: TRBD2
j_call: TRBJ2-2
cdr3_length: 18

cdr3_aa: CASSIVDGPPPQHF
cdr3_nt: TGTGCCAGTAGTATAGTAGACGGTCCTCCGCCCCAGCATTTT
clone_size: few
v_call: TRBV19
d_call: .
j_call: TRBJ1-5
cdr3_length: 14

cdr3_aa: CASSRTTSGSWVEQYF
cdr3_nt: TGTGCCAGCAGTCGGACCACTAGCGGGAGTTGGGTCGAGCAGTACTTC
clone_size: .
v_call: TRBV6-6
d_call: TRBD2
j_call: TRBJ2-7
cdr3_length: 16

cdr3_aa: CAWSVKGHHNQPQHF
cdr3_nt: TGTGCCTGGAGTGTAAAGGGGCACCACAATCAGCCCCAGCATTTT
clone_size: .
v_call: TRBV30
d_call: .
j_call: TRBJ1-5
cdr3_length: 15

cdr3_aa: CASSLGLAGVDTQYF
cdr3_nt: TGCGCCAGCAGCCTGGGACTAGCGGGAGTTGATACGCAGTATTTT
clone_size: .
v_call: TRBV10-1
d_call: TRBD2
j_call: TRBJ2-3
cdr3_length: 15

cdr3_aa: CASSRAGDTGELFF
cdr3_nt: TGTGCCAGTAGTCGAGCGGGGGACACCGGGGAGCTGTTTTTT
clone_size: .
v_call: TRBV19
d_call: TRBD2
j_call: TRBJ2-2
cdr3_length: 14

cdr3_aa: CASSVVEHTQYF
cdr3_nt: TGTGCCAGCAGCGTAGTGGAGCATACGCAGTATTTT
clone_size: .
v_call: TRBV9
d_call: .
j_call: TRBJ2-3
cdr3_length: 12

cdr3_aa: CASSKVVLAGDNEQFF
cdr3_nt: TGCGCCAGCAGCAAGGTAGTCCTAGCGGGAGACAATGAGCAGTTCTTC
clone_size: .
v_call: TRBV10-2
d_call: TRBD2
j_call: TRBJ2-1
cdr3_length: 16

cdr3_aa: CASSGSFLYEQYF
cdr3_nt: TGTGCCAGCAGTGGGTCCTTTCTCTACGAGCAGTACTTC
clone_size: .
v_call: TRBV2
d_call: .
j_call: TRBJ2-7
cdr3_length: 13

cdr3_aa: CASSQDRDQPQHF
cdr3_nt: TGTGCCAGCAGCCAAGATAGGGATCAGCCCCAGCATTTT
clone_size: .
v_call: TRBV5-4
d_call: .
j_call: TRBJ1-5
cdr3_length: 13

cdr3_aa: CASSDGAFSTDTQYF
cdr3_nt: TGCGCCAGCAGTGACGGTGCGTTTAGCACAGATACGCAGTATTTT
clone_size: .
v_call: TRBV10-1
d_call: .
j_call: TRBJ2-3
cdr3_length: 15

cdr3_aa: CASSVRQGGVSGQYF
cdr3_nt: TGCGCCAGCAGCGTAAGACAGGGAGGGGTTTCGGGGCAGTACTTC
clone_size: few
v_call: TRBV5-1
d_call: .
j_call: TRBJ2-7
cdr3_length: 15

cdr3_aa: CASSNLQGRTDTQYF
cdr3_nt: TGTGCCAGCTCTAACCTCCAGGGCCGCACAGATACGCAGTATTTT
clone_size: .
v_call: TRBV6-6
d_call: .
j_call: TRBJ2-3
cdr3_length: 15

cdr3_aa: CASSGAANTDTQYF
cdr3_nt: TGTGCCAGCAGTGGGGCGGCCAACACAGATACGCAGTATTTT
clone_size: .
v_call: TRBV5-4
d_call: .
j_call: TRBJ2-3
cdr3_length: 14

cdr3_aa: CASRSPSTGANVLTF
cdr3_nt: TGTGCCAGCAGATCCCCTTCTACTGGGGCCAACGTCCTGACTTTC
clone_size: .
v_call: TRBV28
d_call: .
j_call: TRBJ2-6
cdr3_length: 15

cdr3_aa: CASIRDRALGTIYF
cdr3_nt: TGTGCCAGCATCCGGGACAGGGCTCTGGGCACCATATATTTT
clone_size: .
v_call: TRBV6-1
d_call: TRBD1
j_call: TRBJ1-3
cdr3_length: 14

cdr3_aa: CASSPGGDPNEKLFF
cdr3_nt: TGTGCCAGCAGCCCAGGGGGGGACCCTAATGAAAAACTGTTTTTT
clone_size: once
v_call: TRBV7-9
d_call: TRBD1
j_call: TRBJ1-4
cdr3_length: 15

cdr3_aa: CASSLVDRDEQFF
cdr3_nt: TGCGCCAGCAGCTTAGTGGACAGGGATGAGCAGTTCTTC
clone_size: .
v_call: TRBV5-1
d_call: TRBD1
j_call: TRBJ2-1
cdr3_length: 13

cdr3_aa: CASSQPRSQTGYNTEAFF
cdr3_nt: TGTGCCAGCAGCCAACCCCGATCACAGACAGGGTATAACACTGAAGCTTTCTTT
clone_size: .
v_call: TRBV28
d_call: TRBD1
j_call: TRBJ1-1
cdr3_length: 18

cdr3_aa: CASSLDGSGGLETQYF
cdr3_nt: TGCGCCAGCAGCTTGGATGGTAGCGGGGGATTAGAGACCCAGTACTTC
clone_size: .
v_call: TRBV5-1
d_call: TRBD2
j_call: TRBJ2-5
cdr3_length: 16

cdr3_aa: CATRQGSTDTQYF
cdr3_nt: TGTGCCACGAGACAGGGGAGCACAGATACGCAGTATTTT
clone_size: .
v_call: TRBV19
d_call: TRBD1
j_call: TRBJ2-3
cdr3_length: 13

cdr3_aa: CSVERGRGTSGTLGTDTQYF
cdr3_nt: TGCAGCGTTGAGAGGGGGAGAGGGACTAGCGGGACTTTAGGCACAGATACGCAGTATTTT
clone_size: .
v_call: TRBV29-1
d_call: TRBD2
j_call: TRBJ2-3
cdr3_length: 20

cdr3_aa: CASSPLGQIYEQYF
cdr3_nt: TGTGCCAGCAGCCCCCTTGGACAAATATACGAGCAGTACTTC
clone_size: .
v_call: TRBV2
d_call: .
j_call: TRBJ2-7
cdr3_length: 14

cdr3_aa: CASSQDPREATNEKLFF
cdr3_nt: TGCGCCAGCAGCCAAGACCCGAGGGAAGCAACTAATGAAAAACTGTTTTTT
clone_size: .
v_call: TRBV4-1
d_call: .
j_call: TRBJ1-4
cdr3_length: 17

cdr3_aa: CASSSSGAPGYGYTF
cdr3_nt: TGTGCCAGCAGCTCATCAGGGGCACCCGGCTATGGCTACACCTTC
clone_size: .
v_call: TRBV7-9
d_call: .
j_call: TRBJ1-2
cdr3_length: 15

cdr3_aa: CASSDVRPGQGYNEQFF
cdr3_nt: TGTGCCAGCAGTGACGTACGACCGGGACAGGGGTACAATGAGCAGTTCTTC
clone_size: once
v_call: TRBV6-1
d_call: TRBD1
j_call: TRBJ2-1
cdr3_length: 17

cdr3_aa: CASSLLRGSTDTQYF
cdr3_nt: TGTGCCAGCAGCTTACTACGCGGGAGCACAGATACGCAGTATTTT
clone_size: .
v_call: TRBV7-9
d_call: .
j_call: TRBJ2-3
cdr3_length: 15

cdr3_aa: CASSVQGIAKNIQYF
cdr3_nt: TGTGCCAGTAGTGTTCAGGGGATAGCCAAAAACATTCAGTACTTC
clone_size: .
v_call: TRBV19
d_call: .
j_call: TRBJ2-4
cdr3_length: 15

cdr3_aa: CASSPRLDGETQYF
cdr3_nt: TGTGCCAGCAGCCCACGACTAGACGGGGAGACCCAGTACTTC
clone_size: .
v_call: TRBV5-4
d_call: .
j_call: TRBJ2-5
cdr3_length: 14

cdr3_aa: CASNAWMSSYNEQFF
cdr3_nt: TGTGCCAGCAACGCTTGGATGAGCTCCTACAATGAGCAGTTCTTC
clone_size: few
v_call: TRBV7-8
d_call: .
j_call: TRBJ2-1
cdr3_length: 15

cdr3_aa: CASSQDSQGVEQYF
cdr3_nt: TGCGCCAGCAGCCAAGATAGTCAGGGGGTCGAGCAGTACTTC
clone_size: .
v_call: TRBV4-1
d_call: TRBD1
j_call: TRBJ2-7
cdr3_length: 14

cdr3_aa: CASAGLSEEQFF
cdr3_nt: TGTGCCAGCGCGGGACTATCGGAGGAGCAGTTCTTC
clone_size: .
v_call: TRBV6-1
d_call: TRBD2
j_call: TRBJ2-1
cdr3_length: 12

cdr3_aa: CASSPPGRLEAFF
cdr3_nt: TGTGCCAGCTCACCCCCAGGTAGGCTTGAAGCTTTCTTT
clone_size: .
v_call: TRBV18
d_call: .
j_call: TRBJ1-1
cdr3_length: 13

cdr3_aa: CASSIVGNNYGYTF
cdr3_nt: TGTGCCAGTAGTATTGTCGGTAATAACTATGGCTACACCTTC
clone_size: .
v_call: TRBV19
d_call: .
j_call: TRBJ1-2
cdr3_length: 14

cdr3_aa: CASSLADRGLGYTF
cdr3_nt: TGTGCCAGCAGCTTAGCGGACAGGGGGCTTGGCTACACCTTC
clone_size: .
v_call: TRBV7-2
d_call: TRBD1
j_call: TRBJ1-2
cdr3_length: 14

cdr3_aa: CASSIWGFNEKLFF
cdr3_nt: TGTGCCAGTAGTATTTGGGGTTTTAATGAAAAACTGTTTTTT
clone_size: .
v_call: TRBV19
d_call: .
j_call: TRBJ1-4
cdr3_length: 14

cdr3_aa: CASSKQGRRNQPQHF
cdr3_nt: TGTGCCAGCAGTAAACAGGGCAGGCGCAATCAGCCCCAGCATTTT
clone_size: .
v_call: TRBV28
d_call: .
j_call: TRBJ1-5
cdr3_length: 15

cdr3_aa: CASSLTGGGNQPQHF
cdr3_nt: TGTGCCAGCAGTCTGACAGGGGGCGGCAATCAGCCCCAGCATTTT
clone_size: .
v_call: TRBV2
d_call: TRBD1
j_call: TRBJ1-5
cdr3_length: 15

cdr3_aa: CASSTGGEQYF
cdr3_nt: TGTGCCAGCAGTACAGGGGGCGAGCAGTACTTC
clone_size: .
v_call: TRBV7-5
d_call: .
j_call: TRBJ2-7
cdr3_length: 11